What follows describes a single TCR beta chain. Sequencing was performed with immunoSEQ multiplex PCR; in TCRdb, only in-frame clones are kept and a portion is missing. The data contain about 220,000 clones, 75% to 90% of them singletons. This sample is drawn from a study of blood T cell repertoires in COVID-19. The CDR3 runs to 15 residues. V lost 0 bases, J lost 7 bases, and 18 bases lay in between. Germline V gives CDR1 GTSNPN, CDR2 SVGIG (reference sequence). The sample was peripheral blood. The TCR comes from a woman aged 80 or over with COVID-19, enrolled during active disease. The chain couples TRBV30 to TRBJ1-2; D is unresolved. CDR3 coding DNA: TGTGCCTGGAGTGTAAGGTGGCAGTCGAGAGGTGGCTACACCTTC. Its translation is CAWSVRWQSRGGYTF.